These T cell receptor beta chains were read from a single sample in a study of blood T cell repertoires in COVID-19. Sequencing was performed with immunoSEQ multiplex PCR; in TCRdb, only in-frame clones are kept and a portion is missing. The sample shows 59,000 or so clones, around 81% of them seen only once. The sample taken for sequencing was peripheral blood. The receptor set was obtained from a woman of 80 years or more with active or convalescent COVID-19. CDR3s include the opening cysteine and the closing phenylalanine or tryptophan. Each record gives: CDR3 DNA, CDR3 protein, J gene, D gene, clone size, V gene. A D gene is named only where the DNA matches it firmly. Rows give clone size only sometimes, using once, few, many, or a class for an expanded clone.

TGTGCCAGCAGACTTGACAGGGGATACTATGGCTACACCTTC	CASRLDRGYYGYTF	TRBJ1-2	TRBD1	-	TRBV7-2
TGTGCCAGCAGCTTACAGGCTAACTATGGCTACACCTTC	CASSLQANYGYTF	TRBJ1-2	-	-	TRBV11-2
TGTGCCACCGACGCCCGGGACATCAACTACGAGCAGTACTTC	CATDARDINYEQYF	TRBJ2-7	-	-	TRBV24-1
TGTGCCAGCAGCTTGGGAGGACTAGCGGGGGGGCACTACAATGAGCAGTTCTTC	CASSLGGLAGGHYNEQFF	TRBJ2-1	TRBD2	-	TRBV5-4
TGTGCCAGCAGTTCCCGGGACAATAACTATGGCTACACCTTC	CASSSRDNNYGYTF	TRBJ1-2	-	-	TRBV28
TGTGCCAGCAGCCACCCCGGGACAACTATTAACACTGAAGCTTTCTTT	CASSHPGTTINTEAFF	TRBJ1-1	-	once	TRBV7-8
TGTGCCAGCAGTTCGGACAGGGGGACCCTGGATGGCTACACCTTC	CASSSDRGTLDGYTF	TRBJ1-2	TRBD1	-	TRBV28
TGTGCCAGCAGGCGGATGGCGGAAAACAATCAGCCCCAGCATTTT	CASRRMAENNQPQHF	TRBJ1-5	-	-	TRBV6-5
TGTGCCAGCAGCTTGTCACAGGGGGTCTCTGGAAACACCATATATTTT	CASSLSQGVSGNTIYF	TRBJ1-3	TRBD1	-	TRBV5-4
TGTGCCATCAGTGTACAGGGGTTTAATGGCTACACCTTC	CAISVQGFNGYTF	TRBJ1-2	TRBD1	once	TRBV10-3
TGTGCCAGTCATCAGGGGGCGAACACTGAAGCTTTCTTT	CASHQGANTEAFF	TRBJ1-1	TRBD1	-	TRBV6-6
TGTGCCAGCAGCCGTCATGGAGGTACAGACGAGCAGTACTTC	CASSRHGGTDEQYF	TRBJ2-7	-	few	TRBV21-1
TGTGCCAGCAGTTCCGCTCCGCAGGGAGGTCGAGAAAAACTGTTTTTT	CASSSAPQGGREKLFF	TRBJ1-4	-	-	TRBV6-6
TGTGCCAGCAGTGGAAGGGAGGGGGGAGGCACTGAAGCTTTCTTT	CASSGREGGGTEAFF	TRBJ1-1	-	-	TRBV2
TGTGCCAGTAGTATCCGGCGGGCTAGCGGGGGTCAGGAGCAGTACTTC	CASSIRRASGGQEQYF	TRBJ2-7	TRBD2	-	TRBV19
TGTGCCACCCAGCGGGGGGGCCAAGATGAGCAGTTCTTC	CATQRGGQDEQFF	TRBJ2-1	TRBD2	once	TRBV7-8
TGTGCCAGCAGTCCGTTGGGGACAGGTGGCGGCTACACCTTC	CASSPLGTGGGYTF	TRBJ1-2	TRBD1	-	TRBV2
TGTGCCACCAGTGCCGGCAGGAACTACGAGCAGTACTTC	CATSAGRNYEQYF	TRBJ2-7	-	-	TRBV24-1
TGTGCCAGCAGCGCCTCCGGGACAGGGATGTTTCAGCCCCAGCATTTT	CASSASGTGMFQPQHF	TRBJ1-5	TRBD1	few	TRBV5-8
TGTGCCAGCAGCTTAGGGCTGACTCACAGGGATGAGCAGTTCTTC	CASSLGLTHRDEQFF	TRBJ2-1	-	-	TRBV7-9
TGTGCCAGCAGCTTGGGCGGAGTCACAGATACGCAGTATTTT	CASSLGGVTDTQYF	TRBJ2-3	-	-	TRBV5-6
TGTGCCAGCAGCGTATCCTCCTGGCCCACTGAAGCTTTCTTT	CASSVSSWPTEAFF	TRBJ1-1	-	few	TRBV9
TGTGCCAGCAGTTTAGGGCATGCGGGGGACTACGAGCAGTACTTC	CASSLGHAGDYEQYF	TRBJ2-7	TRBD2	-	TRBV6-5
TGTGCCACCAGTGATCCCAGGGACCAAGAGACCCAGTACTTC	CATSDPRDQETQYF	TRBJ2-5	-	few	TRBV24-1
TGTGCCAGCAGCGTAGGTGTCACAAATGAGCTGTTTTTT	CASSVGVTNELFF	TRBJ2-2	-	-	TRBV9
TGTGCCAGCAGCTTAGATGGGGGGACAGGAGCTGAAAAACTGTTTTTT	CASSLDGGTGAEKLFF	TRBJ1-4	TRBD1	-	TRBV7-9